This TCR beta chain was captured in a study of vaccination and CD4 T cells after COVID-19. The wider study: With a range of 35 to 161, the median interval from diagnosis to drawing post-COVID samples was approximately 100 days. Overlapping peptides covering the spike proteins of SARS-CoV-2, HCoV-NL63, HCoV-OC43 and HCoV-229E were added to stimulate cells.

Turning to this clonotype: The antigen is not known.

Regarding treatment: approximately nine-day PBMC culture with coronavirus spike peptide pools or control peptides (ViraFEST assay). V shed 4 bases, J shed 2 bases, and the junction held 13 bases outside the gene matches. Per the germline V gene, CDR1 is SGHNT and CDR2 is YYREEE (reference sequence). There are 17 residues in the CDR3. The assay that was used to sequence DNA from cultured CD4+ T cells was the Oncomine TCR Beta short-read assay. MiXCR, applied by TCRdb to the PCR reads, yields one record per CDR3 protein. Of around 19,000 distinct CDR3 sequences in the sample, about 50% are singletons; the top ten hold under 20%.

The rearrangement joins TRBV5-4 to TRBJ2-3, with TRBD1 identical over 7 bases. This specimen was CD4+ T cells from blood, cultured in vitro, taken before SARS-CoV-2 vaccination. The sequence came from a human donor who had recovered from COVID-19. In DNA, the CDR3 is TGTGCCAGCAGCCCTCCTATGACAGGGAGCTCCACAGATACGCAGTATTTT. Residues: CASSPPMTGSSTDTQYF.